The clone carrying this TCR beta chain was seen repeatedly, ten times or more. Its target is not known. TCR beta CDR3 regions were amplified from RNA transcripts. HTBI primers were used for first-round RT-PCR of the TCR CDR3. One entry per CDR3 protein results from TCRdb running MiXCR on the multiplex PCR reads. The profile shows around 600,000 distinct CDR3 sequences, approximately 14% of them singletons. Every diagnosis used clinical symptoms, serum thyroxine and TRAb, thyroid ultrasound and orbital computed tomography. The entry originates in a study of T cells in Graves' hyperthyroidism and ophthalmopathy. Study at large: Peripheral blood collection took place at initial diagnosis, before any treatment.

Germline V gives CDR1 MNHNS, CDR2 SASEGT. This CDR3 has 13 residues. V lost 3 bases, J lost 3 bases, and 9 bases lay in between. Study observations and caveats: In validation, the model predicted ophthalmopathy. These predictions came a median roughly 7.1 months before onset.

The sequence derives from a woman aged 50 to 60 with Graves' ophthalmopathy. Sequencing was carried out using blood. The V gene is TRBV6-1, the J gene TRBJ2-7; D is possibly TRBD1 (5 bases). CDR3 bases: TGTGCCAGCAGTGATGCCAGGGACTACGAGCAGTACTTC. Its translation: CASSDARDYEQYF.